Below, 4 T cell receptor beta chains from the same sample are listed, as sequenced in a study of cytomegalovirus exposure and HLA in healthy donors. PCR was performed using 60 Vbeta and 13 Jbeta primers. Profiling relied on immunoSEQ multiplex PCR, and the TCRdb table lists in-frame clones only, not all of them. The sample lists some 52,000 clones, approximately 70% occurring once. Sequenced input: PBMCs. The receptors come from a woman aged 45-65 years in good health and CMV-seronegative.

The chain joins TRBV6-6 to TRBJ2-5, with TRBD2 as a possible D gene (6 bases). The CDR3 totals 15 residues. V shed 2 bases and J shed 1 base, with 11 bases lying between them. Germline CDR1 and CDR2: MNHNY and SVGAGI (reference sequence). CDR3 protein: CASSYPSGSQETQYF. As DNA, the CDR3 is TGTGCCAGCAGTTACCCATCCGGGAGCCAAGAGACCCAGTACTTC.

V is TRBV28 and J is TRBJ2-3; D is ambiguous. CDR3 length: 13 residues. CDR1 and CDR2 (germline): MDHEN, SYDVKM. Deletions cut 2 bases from V and 2 bases from J, with 5 bases between. This CDR3 is CASSLRVTDTQYF. The CDR3 DNA follows: TGTGCCAGCAGTTTACGGGTCACAGATACGCAGTATTTT.

This clone was seen a few times. CDR3 in DNA: TGTGCCAGCTCACCCAAGACAGGGTTACACGAGCAGTACTTC. As protein: CASSPKTGLHEQYF. The chain combines TRBV18 with TRBJ2-7, with 7 positions matching TRBD1. The trim removed 3 bases at V and 5 bases at J, leaving 7 bases unmatched. This CDR3 region has 14 residues. Looked up from germline, CDR1 is KGHSH and CDR2 is LQKENI.

CDR3 region: CASSSGGSSDTQYF. CDR3 in DNA: TGTGCCAGCAGCTCGGGAGGTTCATCAGATACGCAGTATTTT. The V gene is TRBV5-4, the J gene TRBJ2-3; 7 bases fit TRBD2. Germline V gives CDR1 SGHNT, CDR2 YYREEE (reference sequence). Germline trimming cut 3 bases from V and 4 bases from J; bases unmatched to any gene: 5. The CDR3 has 14 amino acids.